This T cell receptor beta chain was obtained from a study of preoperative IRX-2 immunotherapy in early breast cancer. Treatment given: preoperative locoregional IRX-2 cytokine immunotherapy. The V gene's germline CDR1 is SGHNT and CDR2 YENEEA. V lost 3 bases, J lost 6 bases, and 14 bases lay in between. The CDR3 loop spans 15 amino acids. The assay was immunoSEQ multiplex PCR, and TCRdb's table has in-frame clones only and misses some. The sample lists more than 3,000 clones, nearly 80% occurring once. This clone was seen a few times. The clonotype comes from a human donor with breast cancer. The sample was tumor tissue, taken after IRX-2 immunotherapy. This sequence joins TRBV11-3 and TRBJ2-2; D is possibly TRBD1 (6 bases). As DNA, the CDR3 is TGTGCCAGCAGCTTGGTGGGCAGGGGTCCCGGGGAGCTGTTTTTT. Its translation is CASSLVGRGPGELFF.